Reported below is one T cell receptor (beta chain). No antigen is known for it. This specimen belongs to a study of CD8+CD57+ T cells in acquired aplastic anemia. Points from the study as a whole: Patients and controls were not found to differ significantly in CD8+ Simpson's diversity.

Only patients with CD8+CD57+ cell expansion on flow cytometry were chosen for sequencing. Trimming shortened V by 0 bases and J by 6 bases, and 2 bases separated the two germline ends. Germline loops: CDR1 GTSNPN, CDR2 SVGIG (reference sequence). The CDR3 runs 11 residues. Researchers used genomic DNA as the template to profile TCR beta VDJ and CDR3. TCRdb analysed the reads with MiXCR anew, one entry per CDR3 protein. The sample gives 250,000 or so distinct CDR3 sequences, roughly half of which show up once; roughly 8% is in the top ten. Material for sequencing was sorted CD4+, CD8+, or CD8+CD57+ T cells (not recorded which) from PBMCs. The chain couples TRBV30 to TRBJ1-4; D unclear. This TCR came from a human donor with aplastic anemia. CDR3 nucleotide sequence: TGTGCCTGGAGTGTAGATGAAAAACTGTTTTTT. Residues: CAWSVDEKLFF.